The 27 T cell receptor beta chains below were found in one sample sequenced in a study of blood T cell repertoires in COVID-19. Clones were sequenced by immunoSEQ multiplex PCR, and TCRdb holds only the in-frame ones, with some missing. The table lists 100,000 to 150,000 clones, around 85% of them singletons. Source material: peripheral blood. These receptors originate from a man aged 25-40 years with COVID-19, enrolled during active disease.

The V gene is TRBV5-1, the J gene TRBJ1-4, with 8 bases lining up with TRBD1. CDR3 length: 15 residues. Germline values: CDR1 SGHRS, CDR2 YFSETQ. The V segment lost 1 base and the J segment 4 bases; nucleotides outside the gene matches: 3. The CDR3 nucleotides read TGCGCCAGCAGCTTGTCAGGACAGGGTAATGAAAAACTGTTTTTT. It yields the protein CASSLSGQGNEKLFF. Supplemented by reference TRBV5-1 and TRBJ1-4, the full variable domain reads KAGVTQTPRYLIKTRGQQVTLSCSPISGHRSVSWYQQTPGQGLQFLFEYFSETQRNKGNFPGRFSGRQFSNSRSEMNVSTLELGDSALYLCASSLSGQGNEKLFFGSGTQLSVL.

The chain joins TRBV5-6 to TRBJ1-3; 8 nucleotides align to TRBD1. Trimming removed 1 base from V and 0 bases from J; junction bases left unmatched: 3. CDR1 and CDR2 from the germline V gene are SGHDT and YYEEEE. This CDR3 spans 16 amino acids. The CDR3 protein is CASSLWTGTSGNTIYF. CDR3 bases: TGTGCCAGCAGCTTGTGGACAGGGACCTCTGGAAACACCATATATTTT.

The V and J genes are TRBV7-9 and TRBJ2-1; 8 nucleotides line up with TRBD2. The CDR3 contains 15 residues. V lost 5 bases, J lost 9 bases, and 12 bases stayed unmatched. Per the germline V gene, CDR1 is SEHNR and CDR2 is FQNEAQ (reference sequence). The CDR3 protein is CASSPGEREYGEQFF. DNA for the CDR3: TGTGCCAGCAGCCCAGGGGAGCGGGAGTACGGTGAGCAGTTCTTC.

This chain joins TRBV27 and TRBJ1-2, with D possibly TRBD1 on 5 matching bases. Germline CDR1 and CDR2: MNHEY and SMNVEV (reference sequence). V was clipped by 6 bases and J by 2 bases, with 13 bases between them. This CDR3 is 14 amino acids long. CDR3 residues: CASRGLQGNYGYTF. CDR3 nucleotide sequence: TGTGCCAGCAGGGGGCTCCAGGGAAACTATGGCTACACCTTC.

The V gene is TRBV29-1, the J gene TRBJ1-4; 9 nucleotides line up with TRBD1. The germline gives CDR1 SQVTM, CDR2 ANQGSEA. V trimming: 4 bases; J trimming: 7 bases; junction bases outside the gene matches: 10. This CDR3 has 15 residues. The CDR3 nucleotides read TGCAGCGTTGCTCCTCGGACAGGGGAAGGTGAAAAACTGTTTTTT. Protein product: CSVAPRTGEGEKLFF.

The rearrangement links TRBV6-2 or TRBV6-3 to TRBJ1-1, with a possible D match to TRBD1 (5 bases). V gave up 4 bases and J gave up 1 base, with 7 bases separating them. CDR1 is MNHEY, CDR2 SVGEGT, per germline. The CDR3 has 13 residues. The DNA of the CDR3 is TGTGCCAGCAGTTTTACAGGGAACACTGAAGCTTTCTTT. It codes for CASSFTGNTEAFF.

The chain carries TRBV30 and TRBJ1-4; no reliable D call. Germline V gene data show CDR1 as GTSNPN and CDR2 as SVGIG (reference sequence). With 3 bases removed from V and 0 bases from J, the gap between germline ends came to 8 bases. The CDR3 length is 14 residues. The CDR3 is CAWRQTATNEKLFF. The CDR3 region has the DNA TGTGCCTGGAGGCAAACGGCAACTAATGAAAAACTGTTTTTT.

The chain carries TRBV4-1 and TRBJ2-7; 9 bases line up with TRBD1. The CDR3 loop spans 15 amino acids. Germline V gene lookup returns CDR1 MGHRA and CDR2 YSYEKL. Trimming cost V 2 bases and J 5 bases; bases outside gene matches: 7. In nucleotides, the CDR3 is TGCGCCAGCAGCCAAAGAGGGACAGGGAGGAACGAGCAGTACTTC. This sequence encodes CASSQRGTGRNEQYF.

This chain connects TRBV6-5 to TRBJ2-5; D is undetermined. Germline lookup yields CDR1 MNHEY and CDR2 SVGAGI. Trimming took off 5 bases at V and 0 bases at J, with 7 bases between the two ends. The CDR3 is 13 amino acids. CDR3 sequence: CASSNSYQETQYF. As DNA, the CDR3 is TGTGCCAGCAGTAACAGCTACCAAGAGACCCAGTACTTC.

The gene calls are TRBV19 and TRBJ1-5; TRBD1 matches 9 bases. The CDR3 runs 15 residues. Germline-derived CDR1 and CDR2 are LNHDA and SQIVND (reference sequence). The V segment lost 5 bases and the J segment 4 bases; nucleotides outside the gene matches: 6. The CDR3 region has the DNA TGTGCCAGTAGTGAGAACAGGGGGCTGAATCAGCCCCAGCATTTT. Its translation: CASSENRGLNQPQHF.

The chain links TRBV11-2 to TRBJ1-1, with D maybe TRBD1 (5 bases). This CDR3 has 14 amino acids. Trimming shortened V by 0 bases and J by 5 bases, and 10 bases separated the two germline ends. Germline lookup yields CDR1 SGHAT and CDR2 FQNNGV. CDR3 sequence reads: CASSLEGGRTEAFF. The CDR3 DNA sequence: TGTGCCAGCAGCTTAGAGGGGGGGAGGACTGAAGCTTTCTTT.

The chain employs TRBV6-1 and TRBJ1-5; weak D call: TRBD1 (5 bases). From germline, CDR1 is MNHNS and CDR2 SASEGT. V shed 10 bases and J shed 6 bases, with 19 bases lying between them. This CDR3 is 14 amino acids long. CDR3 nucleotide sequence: TGTGCCATTCGAGCCGGGAGGGGAGTTCAGCCCCAGCATTTT. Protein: CAIRAGRGVQPQHF.

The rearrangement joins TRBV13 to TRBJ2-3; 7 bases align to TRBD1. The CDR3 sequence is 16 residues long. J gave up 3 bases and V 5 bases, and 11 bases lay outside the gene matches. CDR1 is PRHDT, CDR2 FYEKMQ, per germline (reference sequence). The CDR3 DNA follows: TGTGCCAGCAGCCCTCCCGAGGGGGCTCTTACAGATACGCAGTATTTT. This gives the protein CASSPPEGALTDTQYF. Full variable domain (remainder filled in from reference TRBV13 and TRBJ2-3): AAGVIQSPRHLIKEKRETATLKCYPIPRHDTVYWYQQGPGQDPQFLISFYEKMQSDKGSIPDRFSAQQFSDYHSELNMSSLELGDSALYFCASSPPEGALTDTQYFGPGTRLTVL.

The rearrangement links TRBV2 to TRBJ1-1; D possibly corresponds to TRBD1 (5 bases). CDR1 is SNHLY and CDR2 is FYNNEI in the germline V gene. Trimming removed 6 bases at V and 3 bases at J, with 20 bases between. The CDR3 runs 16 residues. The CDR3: CASRLTFYDSYTEAFF. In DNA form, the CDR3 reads TGTGCCAGCAGGCTTACTTTTTACGACAGCTACACTGAAGCTTTCTTT.

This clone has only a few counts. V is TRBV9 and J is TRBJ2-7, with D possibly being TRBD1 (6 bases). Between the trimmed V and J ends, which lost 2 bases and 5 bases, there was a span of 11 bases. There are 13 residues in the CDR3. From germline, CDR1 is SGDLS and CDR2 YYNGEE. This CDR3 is CASSVTGSNEQYF. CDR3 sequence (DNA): TGTGCCAGCAGCGTTACAGGGTCGAACGAGCAGTACTTC.

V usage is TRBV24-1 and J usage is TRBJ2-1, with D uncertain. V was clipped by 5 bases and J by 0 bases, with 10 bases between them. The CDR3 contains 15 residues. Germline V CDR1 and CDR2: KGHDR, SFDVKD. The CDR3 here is CATSAISDSYNEQFF. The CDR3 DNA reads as TGTGCCACCAGTGCAATCAGCGACTCCTACAATGAGCAGTTCTTC.

CDR3 coding DNA: TGCGCCAGCAGCGAAGCAAGGAACACTGAAGCTTTCTTT. Its translation: CASSEARNTEAFF. V usage is TRBV5-1 and J usage is TRBJ1-1, with unresolved D. The CDR3 is made up of 13 amino acids. V shed 4 bases and J shed 1 base, with 8 bases lying between them. CDR1 is SGHRS and CDR2 is YFSETQ in the germline V gene.

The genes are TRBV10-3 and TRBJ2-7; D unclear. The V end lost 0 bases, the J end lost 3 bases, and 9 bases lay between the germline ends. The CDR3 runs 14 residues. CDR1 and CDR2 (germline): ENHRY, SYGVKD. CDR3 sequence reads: CAISESSFLYEQYF. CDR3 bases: TGTGCCATCAGTGAGTCGAGTTTCCTCTACGAGCAGTACTTC.

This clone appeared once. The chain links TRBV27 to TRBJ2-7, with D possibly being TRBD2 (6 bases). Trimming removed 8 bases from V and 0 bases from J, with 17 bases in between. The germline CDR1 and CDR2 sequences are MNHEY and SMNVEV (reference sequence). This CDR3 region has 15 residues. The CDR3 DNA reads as TGTGCCAGCTCGCAAACGGCGGGAAGCTCCTACGAGCAGTACTTC. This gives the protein CASSQTAGSSYEQYF.

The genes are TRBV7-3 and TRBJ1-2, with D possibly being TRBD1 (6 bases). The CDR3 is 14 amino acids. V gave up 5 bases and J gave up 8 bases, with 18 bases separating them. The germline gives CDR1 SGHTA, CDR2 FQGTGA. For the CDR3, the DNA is TGTGCCAGCAGCCCAACACCTGACAGGTTGGGCTACACCTTC. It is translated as CASSPTPDRLGYTF.

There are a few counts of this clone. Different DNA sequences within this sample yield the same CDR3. CDR3 in amino acids: CASSPTSGSTDTQYF. The CDR3 coding sequence is TGTGCCAGCAGCCCCACTAGCGGCAGCACAGATACGCAGTATTTT. The chain joins TRBV3-1 (or the pseudogene TRBV3-2) to TRBJ2-3; 8 bases match TRBD2. V lost 4 bases, J lost 0 bases, and 3 bases stayed unmatched. There are 15 residues in the CDR3. Germline V lookup: CDR1 LGHDT, CDR2 YNNKEL (reference sequence).

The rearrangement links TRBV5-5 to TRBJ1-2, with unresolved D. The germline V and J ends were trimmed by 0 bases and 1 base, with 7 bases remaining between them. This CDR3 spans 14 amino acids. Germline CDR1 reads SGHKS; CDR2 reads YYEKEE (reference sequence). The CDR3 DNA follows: TGTGCCAGCAGCTTGGGTACCGGTAACTATGGCTACACCTTC. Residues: CASSLGTGNYGYTF.

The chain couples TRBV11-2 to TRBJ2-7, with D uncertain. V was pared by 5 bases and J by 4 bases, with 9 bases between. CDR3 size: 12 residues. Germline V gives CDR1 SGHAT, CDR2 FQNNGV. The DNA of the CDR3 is TGTGCCAGCAGCGTCGCAGATTACGAGCAGTACTTC. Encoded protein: CASSVADYEQYF.

The CDR3 region has the DNA TGTGCCAGCAGCCGTACGGGACAGGGGACTAGGGGCACTGAAGCTTTCTTT. Its translation: CASSRTGQGTRGTEAFF. The V and J genes are TRBV3-1 (or the pseudogene TRBV3-2) and TRBJ1-1; 10 bases align to TRBD1. V shed 4 bases, J shed 4 bases, and the junction held 12 bases outside the gene matches. CDR3 length: 17 residues. CDR1 and CDR2 (germline): LGHDT, YNNKEL (reference sequence).

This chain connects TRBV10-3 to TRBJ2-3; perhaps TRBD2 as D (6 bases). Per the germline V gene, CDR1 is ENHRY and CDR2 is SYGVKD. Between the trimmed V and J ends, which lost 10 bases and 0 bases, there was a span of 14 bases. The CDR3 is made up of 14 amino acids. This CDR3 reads CATHSGTSTDTQYF. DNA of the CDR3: TGTGCCACTCACTCCGGGACTAGCACAGATACGCAGTATTTT.

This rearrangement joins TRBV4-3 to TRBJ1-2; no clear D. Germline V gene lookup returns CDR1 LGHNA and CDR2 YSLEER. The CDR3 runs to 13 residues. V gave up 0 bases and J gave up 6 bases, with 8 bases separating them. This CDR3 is CASSQDWSDGYTF. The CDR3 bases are TGCGCCAGCAGCCAAGATTGGTCGGATGGCTACACCTTC.

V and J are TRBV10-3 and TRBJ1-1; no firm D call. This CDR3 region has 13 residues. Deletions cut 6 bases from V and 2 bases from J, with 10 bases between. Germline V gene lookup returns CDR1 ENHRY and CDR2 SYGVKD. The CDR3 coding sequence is TGTGCCATCAGCCGGACTGGAAACACTGAAGCTTTCTTT. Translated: CAISRTGNTEAFF.